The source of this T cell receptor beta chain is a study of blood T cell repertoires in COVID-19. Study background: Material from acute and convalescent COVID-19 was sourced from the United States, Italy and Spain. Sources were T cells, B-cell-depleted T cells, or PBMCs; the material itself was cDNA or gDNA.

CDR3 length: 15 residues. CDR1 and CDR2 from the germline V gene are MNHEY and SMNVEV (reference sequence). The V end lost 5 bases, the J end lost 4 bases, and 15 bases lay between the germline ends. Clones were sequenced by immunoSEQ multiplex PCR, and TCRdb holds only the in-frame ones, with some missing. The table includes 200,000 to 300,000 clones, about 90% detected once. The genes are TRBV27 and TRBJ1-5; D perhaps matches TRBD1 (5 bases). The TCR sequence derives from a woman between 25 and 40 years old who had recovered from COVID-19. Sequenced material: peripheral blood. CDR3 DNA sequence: TGTGCCAGCAGTCCCCAGGGAGGGGAAAATCAGCCCCAGCATTTT. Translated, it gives CASSPQGGENQPQHF.